This T cell receptor beta chain was sequenced during a study of blood T cell repertoires in COVID-19. Study-wide context: The analysed material was cDNA or gDNA that came from T cells, B-cell-depleted T cells, or PBMCs.

Original analysis: Amplifying reference gene primers gave estimates of nucleated cell counts. Data came from immunoSEQ multiplex PCR; TCRdb stores just in-frame clones and leaves some out. Clonal size and the V and J genes are those of that table, whereas D and trimming came from the DNA. The sample consists of about 130,000 clones, 80% to 90% of them appearing once. From germline, CDR1 is SGHRS and CDR2 YFSETQ. CDR3 size: 13 residues. V shed 7 bases and J shed 3 bases, with 10 bases lying between them. Input material: peripheral blood. The receptor was derived from a woman aged 60-75 years with acute or convalescent COVID-19. This sequence joins TRBV5-1 and TRBJ2-2, with D hard to call. CDR3 region: CASRPIDTGELFF. CDR3 sequence (DNA): TGCGCCAGCCGTCCTATCGACACCGGGGAGCTGTTTTTT.